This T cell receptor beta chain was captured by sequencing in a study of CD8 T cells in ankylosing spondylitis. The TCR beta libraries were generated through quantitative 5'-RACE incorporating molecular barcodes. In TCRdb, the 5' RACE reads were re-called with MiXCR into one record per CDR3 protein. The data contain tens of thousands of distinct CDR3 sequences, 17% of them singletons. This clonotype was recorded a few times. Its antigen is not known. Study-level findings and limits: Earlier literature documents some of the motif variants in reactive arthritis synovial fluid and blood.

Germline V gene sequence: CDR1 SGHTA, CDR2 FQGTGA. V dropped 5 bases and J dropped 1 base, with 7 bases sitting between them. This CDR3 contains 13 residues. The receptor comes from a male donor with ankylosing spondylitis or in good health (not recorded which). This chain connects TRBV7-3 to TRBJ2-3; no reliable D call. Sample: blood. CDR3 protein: CASSGVRTDTQYF. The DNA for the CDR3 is TGTGCCAGCAGCGGTGTTCGCACAGATACGCAGTATTTT.